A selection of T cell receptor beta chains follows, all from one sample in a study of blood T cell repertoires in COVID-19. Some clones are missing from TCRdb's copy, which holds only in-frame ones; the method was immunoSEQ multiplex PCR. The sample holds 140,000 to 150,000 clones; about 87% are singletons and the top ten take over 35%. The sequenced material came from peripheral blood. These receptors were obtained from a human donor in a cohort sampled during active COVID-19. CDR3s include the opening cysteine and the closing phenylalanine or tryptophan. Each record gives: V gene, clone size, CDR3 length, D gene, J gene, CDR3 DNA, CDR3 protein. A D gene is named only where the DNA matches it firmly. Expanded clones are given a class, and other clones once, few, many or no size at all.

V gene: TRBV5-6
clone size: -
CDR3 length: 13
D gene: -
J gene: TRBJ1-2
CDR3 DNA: TGTGCCAGCAGCTTGGTGAGTCTCTATGGCTACACCTTC
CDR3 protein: CASSLVSLYGYTF

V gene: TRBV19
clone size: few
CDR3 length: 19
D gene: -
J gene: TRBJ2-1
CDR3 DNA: TGTGCCAGTGGAAAAGGTAGCGGCCGGAGCGCGGTGGTTTACAATGAGCAGTTCTTC
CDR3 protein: CASGKGSGRSAVVYNEQFF

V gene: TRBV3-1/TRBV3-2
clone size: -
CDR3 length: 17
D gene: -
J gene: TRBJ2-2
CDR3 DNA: TGTGCCAGCAGCCAAGATCGTGCGAGGGGGGGGAGCGGGGAGCTGTTTTTT
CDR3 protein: CASSQDRARGGSGELFF

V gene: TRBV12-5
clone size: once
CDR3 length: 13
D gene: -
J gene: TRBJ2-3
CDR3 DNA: TGTGCTAGTGGTTCCGTCCCCACAGATACGCAGTATTTT
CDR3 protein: CASGSVPTDTQYF

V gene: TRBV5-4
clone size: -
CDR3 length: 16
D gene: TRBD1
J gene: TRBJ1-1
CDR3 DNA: TGTGCCAGCAGCGGGGGCACACAGGGGGTGAACACTGAAGCTTTCTTT
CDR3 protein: CASSGGTQGVNTEAFF

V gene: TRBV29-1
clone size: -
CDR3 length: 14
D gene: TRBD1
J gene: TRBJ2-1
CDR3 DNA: TGCAGCGCGACAGGGGGCATTTCCCACAATGAGCAGTTCTTC
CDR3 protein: CSATGGISHNEQFF

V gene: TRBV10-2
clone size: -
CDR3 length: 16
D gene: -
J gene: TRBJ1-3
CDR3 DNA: TGCGCCAGCAGGGCGGCCTTGTCACGCTCTGGAAACACCATATATTTT
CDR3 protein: CASRAALSRSGNTIYF

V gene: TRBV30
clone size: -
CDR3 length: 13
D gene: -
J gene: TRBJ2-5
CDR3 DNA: TGTGCCTCGGTCGGGGACTTCGAAGAGACCCAGTACTTC
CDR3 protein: CASVGDFEETQYF

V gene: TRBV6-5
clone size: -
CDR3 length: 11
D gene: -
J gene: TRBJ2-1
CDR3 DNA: TGTGCCAGCAGCCGCGGCAATGAGCAGTTCTTC
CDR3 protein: CASSRGNEQFF

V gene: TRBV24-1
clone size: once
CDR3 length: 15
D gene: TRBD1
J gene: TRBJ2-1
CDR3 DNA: TGTGCCACCAGTGATTTGGGACAGGGGAGGAATGAGCAGTTCTTC
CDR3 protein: CATSDLGQGRNEQFF

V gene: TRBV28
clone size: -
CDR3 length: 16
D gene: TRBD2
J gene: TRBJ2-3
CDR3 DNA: TGTGCCAGCAGTTCCCTTAGCGGGGCGACATCTGGGGGGCAGTATTTT
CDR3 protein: CASSSLSGATSGGQYF

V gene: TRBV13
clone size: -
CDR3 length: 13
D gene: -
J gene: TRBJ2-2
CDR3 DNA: TGTGCCAGCAGCTTTCTGAGCACCGGGGAGCTGTTTTTT
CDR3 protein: CASSFLSTGELFF

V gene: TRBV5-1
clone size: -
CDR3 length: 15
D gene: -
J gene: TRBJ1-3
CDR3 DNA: TGCGCCAGCAGCTTGAACGGGGGGACTGGAAACACCATATATTTT
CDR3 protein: CASSLNGGTGNTIYF

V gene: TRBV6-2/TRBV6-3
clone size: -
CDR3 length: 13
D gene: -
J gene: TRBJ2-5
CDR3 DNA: TGTGCCAGCAGTTACGCAGGGGCTGGGACCCAGTACTTC
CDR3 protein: CASSYAGAGTQYF

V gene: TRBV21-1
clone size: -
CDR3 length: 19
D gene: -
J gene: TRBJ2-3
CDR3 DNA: TGTGCCAGCAGCAAAGGAGGTGTGGGACTTCAGCTCCTCACAGATACGCAGTATTTT
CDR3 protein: CASSKGGVGLQLLTDTQYF

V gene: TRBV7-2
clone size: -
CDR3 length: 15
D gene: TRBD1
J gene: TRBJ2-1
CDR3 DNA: TGTGCCAGCACTCAATCACGGACAGGGACCAATGAGCAGTTCTTC
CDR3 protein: CASTQSRTGTNEQFF

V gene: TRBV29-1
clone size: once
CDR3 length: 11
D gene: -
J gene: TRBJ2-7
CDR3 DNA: TGCAGCGTCGGGTGGGTCGGCGAGCAGTACTTC
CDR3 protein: CSVGWVGEQYF

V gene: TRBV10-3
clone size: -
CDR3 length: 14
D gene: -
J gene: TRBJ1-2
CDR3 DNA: TGTGCCATCAAGAGGGAGGGGGTTAACTATGGCTACACCTTC
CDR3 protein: CAIKREGVNYGYTF

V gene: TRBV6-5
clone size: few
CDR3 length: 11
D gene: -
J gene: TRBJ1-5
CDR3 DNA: TGTGCCAGCAGCCGTAATCAGCCCCAGCATTTT
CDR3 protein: CASSRNQPQHF

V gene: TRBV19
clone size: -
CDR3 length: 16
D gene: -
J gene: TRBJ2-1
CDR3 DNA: TGTGCCAGTAGCGCAAACATCCTTGACTCCTACAATGAGCAGTTCTTC
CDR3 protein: CASSANILDSYNEQFF

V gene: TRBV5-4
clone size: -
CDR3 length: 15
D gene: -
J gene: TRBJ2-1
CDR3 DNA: TGTGCCAGCAGCCTCCGAACGGGAGTGCCCGGGGAGCAGTTCTTC
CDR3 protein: CASSLRTGVPGEQFF

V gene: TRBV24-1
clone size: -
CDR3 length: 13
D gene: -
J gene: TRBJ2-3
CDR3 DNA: TGTGCCACCAGTGATTCCCACTGGGATACGCAGTATTTT
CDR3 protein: CATSDSHWDTQYF

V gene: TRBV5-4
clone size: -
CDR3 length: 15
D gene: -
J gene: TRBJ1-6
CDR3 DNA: TGTGCCAGCAGCTTGGGGGCGGGGCGGAATTCACCCCTCCACTTT
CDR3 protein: CASSLGAGRNSPLHF

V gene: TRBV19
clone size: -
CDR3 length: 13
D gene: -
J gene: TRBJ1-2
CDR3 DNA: TGTGCCAGTAGTCCCGGCCAGGGCCAAGGCTACACCTTC
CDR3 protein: CASSPGQGQGYTF

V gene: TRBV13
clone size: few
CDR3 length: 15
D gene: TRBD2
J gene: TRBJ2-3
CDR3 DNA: TGTGCCAGCAGCACTCTAGCGGGAGATACAGATACGCAGTATTTT
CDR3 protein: CASSTLAGDTDTQYF

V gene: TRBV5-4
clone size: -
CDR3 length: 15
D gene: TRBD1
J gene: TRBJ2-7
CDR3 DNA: TGTGCCAGCAGCTTGAGGGACAGGTCCAACTACGAGCAGTACTTC
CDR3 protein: CASSLRDRSNYEQYF

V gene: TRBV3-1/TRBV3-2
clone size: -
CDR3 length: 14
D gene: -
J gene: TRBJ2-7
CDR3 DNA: TGTGCCAGCAGCCAAGGGGGCCCCACCTACGAGCAGTACTTC
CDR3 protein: CASSQGGPTYEQYF

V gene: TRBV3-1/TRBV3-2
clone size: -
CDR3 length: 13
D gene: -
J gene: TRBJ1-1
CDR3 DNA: TGTGCCAGCAGCCCGAGGCGACTCACTGAAGCTTTCTTT
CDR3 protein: CASSPRRLTEAFF

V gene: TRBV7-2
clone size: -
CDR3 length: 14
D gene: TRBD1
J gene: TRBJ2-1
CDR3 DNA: TGTGCCAGCCGCCGGGACAGGGGAAGAGATGAGCAGTTCTTC
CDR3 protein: CASRRDRGRDEQFF

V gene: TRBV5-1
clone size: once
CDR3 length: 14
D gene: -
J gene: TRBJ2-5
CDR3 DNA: TGCGCCAGCAGCTGGCTCGGACGGGGAGAGACCCAGTACTTC
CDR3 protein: CASSWLGRGETQYF

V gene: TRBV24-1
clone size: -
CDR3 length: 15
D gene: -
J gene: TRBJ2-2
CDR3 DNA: TGTGCCACCAGTGACTCAACCCTCAGCGGCGGGGAGCTGTTTTTT
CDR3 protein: CATSDSTLSGGELFF

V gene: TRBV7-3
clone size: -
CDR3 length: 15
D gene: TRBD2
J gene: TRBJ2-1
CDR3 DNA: TGTGCCAGCAGCTTAATGCCTAGCGGGTGGAATGAGCAGTTCTTC
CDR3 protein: CASSLMPSGWNEQFF

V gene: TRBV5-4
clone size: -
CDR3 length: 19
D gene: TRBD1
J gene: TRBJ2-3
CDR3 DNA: TGTGCCAGCAGCTTCCGACAGGGACCGCACCGCCGGGGCACAGATACGCAGTATTTT
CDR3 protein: CASSFRQGPHRRGTDTQYF

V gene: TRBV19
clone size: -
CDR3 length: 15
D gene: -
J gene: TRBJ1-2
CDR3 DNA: TGTGCCAGTAGTATCTGGGGCCTAGCTAACTATGGCTACACCTTC
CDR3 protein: CASSIWGLANYGYTF

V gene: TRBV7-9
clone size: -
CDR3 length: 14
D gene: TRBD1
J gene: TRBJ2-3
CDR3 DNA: TGTGCCAGCAGCAGACAGGGGGCGTGGGATACGCAGTATTTT
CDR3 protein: CASSRQGAWDTQYF

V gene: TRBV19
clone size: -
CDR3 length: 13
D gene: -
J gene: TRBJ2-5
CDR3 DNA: TGTGCCAGTGGCGCGGCACGGGGAGAGACCCAGTACTTC
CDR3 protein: CASGAARGETQYF

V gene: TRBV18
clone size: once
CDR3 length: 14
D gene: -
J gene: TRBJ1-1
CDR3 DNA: TGTGCCAGCTCACCAGGGGCGGAGAACACTGAAGCTTTCTTT
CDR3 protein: CASSPGAENTEAFF

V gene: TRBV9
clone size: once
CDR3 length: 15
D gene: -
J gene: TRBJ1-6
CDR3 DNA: TGTGCCAGCAGCGTAGGACAGACCCTTAATTCACCCCTCCACTTT
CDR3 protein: CASSVGQTLNSPLHF

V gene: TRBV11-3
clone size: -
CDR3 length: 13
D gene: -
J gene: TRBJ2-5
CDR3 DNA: TGTGCCAGCAGCCTACCTTCGAGTGAGACCCAGTACTTC
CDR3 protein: CASSLPSSETQYF

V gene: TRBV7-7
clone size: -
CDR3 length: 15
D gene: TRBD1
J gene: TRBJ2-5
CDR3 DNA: TGTGCTAGCAGCTTAGGTGGGACAGGGCAAGAGACCCAGTACTTC
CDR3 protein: CASSLGGTGQETQYF

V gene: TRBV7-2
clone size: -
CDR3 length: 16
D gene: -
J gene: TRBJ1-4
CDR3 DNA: TGTGCCAGCAGCTTATACCCTACAGGGACTAATGAAAAACTGTTTTTT
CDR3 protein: CASSLYPTGTNEKLFF

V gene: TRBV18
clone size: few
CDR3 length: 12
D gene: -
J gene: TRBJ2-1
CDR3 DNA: TGTGCCAGCTCATCCGTAAAAAATGAGCAGTTCTTC
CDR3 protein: CASSSVKNEQFF

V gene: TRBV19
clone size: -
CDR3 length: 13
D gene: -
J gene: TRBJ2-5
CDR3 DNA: TGTGCCAGTAGTATAGATCTATCGGAGACCCAGTACTTC
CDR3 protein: CASSIDLSETQYF

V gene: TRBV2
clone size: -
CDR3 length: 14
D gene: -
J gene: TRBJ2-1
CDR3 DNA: TGTGCCAGCACGCTCAAAACCGGGGATTTTGAGCAGTTCTTC
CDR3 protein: CASTLKTGDFEQFF

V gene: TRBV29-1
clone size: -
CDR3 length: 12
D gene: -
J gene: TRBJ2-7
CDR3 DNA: TGCAGCGTTGAAGATCTATCAGGGATACCGTACTTC
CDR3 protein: CSVEDLSGIPYF

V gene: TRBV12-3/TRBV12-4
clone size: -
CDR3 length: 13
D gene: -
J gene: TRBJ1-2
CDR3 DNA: TGTGCCAGCAGCCCGTCTGGGCGCTCCGACTACACCTTC
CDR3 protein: CASSPSGRSDYTF

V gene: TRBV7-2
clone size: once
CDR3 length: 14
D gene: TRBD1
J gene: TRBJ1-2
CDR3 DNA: TGTGCCAGCTTGACAGGGAGGTCTAACTATGGCTACACCTTC
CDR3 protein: CASLTGRSNYGYTF

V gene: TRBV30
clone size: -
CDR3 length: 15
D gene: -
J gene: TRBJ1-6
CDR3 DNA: TGTGCCTGGAGTGTCCGGTCCCTGCCGAATTCACCCCTCCACTTT
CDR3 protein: CAWSVRSLPNSPLHF

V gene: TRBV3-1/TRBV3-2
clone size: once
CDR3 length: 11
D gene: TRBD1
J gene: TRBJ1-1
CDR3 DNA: TGTGCCAGCAGCCGGGACAGTGAGGCTTTCTTT
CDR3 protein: CASSRDSEAFF

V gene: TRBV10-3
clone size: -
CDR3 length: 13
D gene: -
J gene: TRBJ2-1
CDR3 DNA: TGTGCCATCAGTGAGAGCCCCTACAATGAGCAGTTCTTC
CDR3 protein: CAISESPYNEQFF

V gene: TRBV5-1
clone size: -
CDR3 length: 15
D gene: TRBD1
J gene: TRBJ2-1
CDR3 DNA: TGCGCCAGCAGCTTCTCCGGGACAGCTAACAATGAGCAGTTCTTC
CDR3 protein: CASSFSGTANNEQFF

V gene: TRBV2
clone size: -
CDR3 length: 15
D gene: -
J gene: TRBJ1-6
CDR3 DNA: TGTGCCAGCAGGGGAGGAGGCTCCTATAATTCACCCCTCCACTTT
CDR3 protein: CASRGGGSYNSPLHF